This T cell receptor beta chain stems from a study of control samples from healthy donors and cancer patients. Clones were sequenced by immunoSEQ multiplex PCR, and TCRdb holds only the in-frame ones, with some missing. The sample consists of fewer than 200,000 clones, around 95% of them appearing once. V lost 5 bases, J lost 7 bases, and 14 bases lay in between. Looked up from germline, CDR1 is SQVTM and CDR2 is ANQGSEA. This CDR3 comprises 12 residues. The receptor's source is a woman in her fifties or sixties in good health. The source material was blood. The V and J genes are TRBV29-1 and TRBJ1-2; no definite D call. The CDR3 coding sequence is TGCAGCGTTCCGGGTTACTCGGGTGGCTACACCTTC. This translates into CSVPGYSGGYTF.